The rows below give T cell receptor beta chains drawn from one sample of a study of blood T cells in healthy people across ages. Using its own MiXCR run on the 5' RACE reads, TCRdb lists one record per CDR3 protein. Among approximately 800,000 distinct CDR3 sequences listed, roughly 46% were seen once. The sample taken for sequencing was blood. These TCRs come from an older man in good health. The CDR3 runs from the conserved cysteine through the conserved F or W. D genes are given only for firm matches. Not every row has a clone size; where given, it reads once, few, many or a size class.

J	size	V	D	DNA	CDR3
TRBJ2-5	few	TRBV20-1	-	TGCAGTGCGCCGGGTCCGCTCCGAGAGACCCAGTACTTC	CSAPGPLRETQYF
TRBJ1-2	-	TRBV15	TRBD1	TGTGCCACCAGCGACCGGGACAGGGCTTTCACCTTC	CATSDRDRAFTF
TRBJ2-7	many	TRBV27	TRBD2	TGTGCCAGCAGCGGCGGGACTAGCGAATGGTACGAGCAGTACTTC	CASSGGTSEWYEQYF
TRBJ2-7	-	TRBV27	TRBD1	TGTGCCAGCGGACGGGACAGGGGGACCACCTACGAGCAGTACTTC	CASGRDRGTTYEQYF
TRBJ1-2	few	TRBV27	-	TGTGCCAGCAGCAATATGGGCCCCTATGGCTACACCTTC	CASSNMGPYGYTF
TRBJ2-1	once	TRBV9	TRBD1	TGTGCCAGCAGCGCGGTCCCCCGACAGGGGTACAATGAGCAGTTCTTC	CASSAVPRQGYNEQFF
TRBJ2-7	few	TRBV9	-	TGTGCCAGCAGCGTAGGGGACATCTACGAGCAGTACTTC	CASSVGDIYEQYF
TRBJ2-7	once	TRBV6-5	TRBD2	TGTGCCAGCAGTCTATCGACTAGCGGGAGTAGTAATGAGCAGTACTTC	CASSLSTSGSSNEQYF
TRBJ2-1	few	TRBV7-9	-	TGTGCCAGCAGCTTAGGCCTGCGAGCGGGCCTCAATGAGCAGTTCTTC	CASSLGLRAGLNEQFF
TRBJ1-1	once	TRBV6-1	-	TGTGCCAGCAGTAGGGGGACCACCACTGAAGCTTTCTTT	CASSRGTTTEAFF
TRBJ2-3	-	TRBV29-1	-	TGCAGCGTTGAGGGGGAAACTAGCACAGATACGCAGTATTTT	CSVEGETSTDTQYF
TRBJ2-3	once	TRBV10-3	TRBD1	TGTGCCATCAGTTTTACAGGGGCAGATACGCAGTATTTT	CAISFTGADTQYF
TRBJ2-1	few	TRBV2	-	TGTGCCAGTTTTAAGGACAGAGTGGAAAATGAGCAGTTCTTC	CASFKDRVENEQFF
TRBJ2-3	-	TRBV20-1	-	TGCAGTGCTAGACCGCACGTGACAGATACGCAGTATTTT	CSARPHVTDTQYF
TRBJ2-4	-	TRBV7-9	TRBD2	TGTGCCAGCAGCTTAGTTCGACTAGCGGGAGGGGGAGGGGACATTCAGTACTTC	CASSLVRLAGGGGDIQYF
TRBJ2-7	-	TRBV7-9	TRBD2	TGTGCCAGCAGCGTAGCGGGACTAGCCTACGAGCAGTACTTC	CASSVAGLAYEQYF
TRBJ1-5	-	TRBV7-9	-	TGTGCCAGCAGCCTGGACAGCCTTAGCAATCAGCCCCAGCATTTT	CASSLDSLSNQPQHF
TRBJ2-1	few	TRBV20-1	-	TGCAGTGCTAGAGTGGTTGGGGGGAACAATGAGCAGTTCTTC	CSARVVGGNNEQFF
TRBJ2-5	once	TRBV7-8	TRBD2	TGTGCCAGCAGCTTAGGCGGGGGGATCCCAGAGACCCAGTACTTC	CASSLGGGIPETQYF
TRBJ2-7	-	TRBV2	TRBD1	TGTGCCACAAGACAGGGGGGTTACTACGAGCAGTACTTC	CATRQGGYYEQYF
TRBJ2-5	-	TRBV15	-	TGTGCCACCAGCAGAGATCGTACCGGAGGGCAGTACTTC	CATSRDRTGGQYF
TRBJ1-1	-	TRBV4-2	TRBD1	TGTGCCAGCAGCCACCGCACAGGGGGGTCGGAAGCTTTCTTT	CASSHRTGGSEAFF
TRBJ2-2	-	TRBV4-2	-	TGTGCCAGCAGCCAAGTATCCATAGGATTGTTGAACACCGGGGAGCTGTTTTTT	CASSQVSIGLLNTGELFF
TRBJ2-1	-	TRBV2	-	TGTGCCAGCACAGGCCAGCGCTCCTACAATGAGCAGTTCTTC	CASTGQRSYNEQFF
TRBJ2-5	few	TRBV7-2	TRBD2	TGTGCCAGCAGCTTAGACAGCGGGAGTGGAGAGACCCAGTACTTC	CASSLDSGSGETQYF
TRBJ2-5	-	TRBV21-1	-	TGTGCCAGCAGCAAATGCGGCGAGGGAAAGGGGTACAATGAGCAGTACTTC	CASSKCGEGKGYNEQYF
TRBJ1-2	few	TRBV9	-	TGTGCCAGCAGCCGACGGGTGGACAGTTTTGGCTACACCTTC	CASSRRVDSFGYTF
TRBJ2-3	-	TRBV28	TRBD1	TGTGCCAGCAGTCGCGACGGGACAGCTACAGATACGCAGTATTTT	CASSRDGTATDTQYF
TRBJ2-1	-	TRBV7-2	-	TGTGCCAGCAGCTTCGACTACTACGAGCAGTTCTTC	CASSFDYYEQFF
TRBJ2-7	-	TRBV12-3/TRBV12-4	-	TGTGCCAGCAGTTGCGGTGGTAGCTCCTACGAGCAGTACTTC	CASSCGGSSYEQYF
TRBJ2-7	many	TRBV12-3/TRBV12-4	-	TGTGCCAGCAGTTTAGCGTCCGGGGTCCCCTACGAGCAGTACTTC	CASSLASGVPYEQYF
TRBJ1-1	-	TRBV7-2	-	TGTGCCAGCAGCCCTCGAACATGGGGTACTGAAGCTTTCTTT	CASSPRTWGTEAFF
TRBJ2-1	few	TRBV7-3	TRBD2	TGTGCCAGCAGCTTGGACCAGCGGGGTGAGCAGTTCTTC	CASSLDQRGEQFF
TRBJ2-3	-	TRBV7-6	TRBD2	TGTGCCAGCAGCCCGGGACTAGCGGGAGGTTTTACAGATACGCAGTATTTT	CASSPGLAGGFTDTQYF
TRBJ2-1	-	TRBV7-9	TRBD2	TGTGCCAGCAGCACTCTAGCGGGGGGGTACAATGAGCAGTTCTTC	CASSTLAGGYNEQFF
TRBJ2-1	few	TRBV7-9	TRBD1	TGTGCCAGCAGCAAGGGACAGGGTTACAATGAGCAGTTCTTC	CASSKGQGYNEQFF
TRBJ2-3	once	TRBV29-1	TRBD1	TGCAGCGTCAAGACGGGACAGAGCACAGATACGCAGAATTTT	CSVKTGQSTDTQNF
TRBJ2-3	few	TRBV20-1	TRBD2	TGCAGTGCCGACGGGGGGGGAGATACGCAGTATTTT	CSADGGGDTQYF
TRBJ2-1	-	TRBV20-1	-	TGCAGTGCTAGAGCTGCAGGGTTAGTTTACAATGAGCAGTTCTTC	CSARAAGLVYNEQFF
TRBJ2-5	few	TRBV29-1	TRBD1	TGCAGCGTTGAAAAAACCTGGACAGGGCAAGAGACCCAGTACTTC	CSVEKTWTGQETQYF
TRBJ2-3	once	TRBV2	TRBD1	TGTGCCAGCAGACAGGGGGCAGGAGATACGCAGTATTTT	CASRQGAGDTQYF
TRBJ2-1	-	TRBV21-1	-	TGTGCCAGCAGCAAAAGGCGGGACAGCTACTACAATGAGCAGTTCTTC	CASSKRRDSYYNEQFF